This TCR beta chain was recovered during a study of blood T cells in healthy people across ages. Every sample had a minimum of 7 million PBMCs isolated. Per the germline V gene, CDR1 is MGHRA and CDR2 is YSYEKL. Germline trimming cut 0 bases from V and 0 bases from J; bases unmatched to any gene: 11. This CDR3 has 19 residues. Combining a sample-barcoded 5' primer with a J-beta primer mix, a second PCR ran for about 6 to 11 cycles. In TCRdb, the 5' RACE reads were re-called with MiXCR into one record per CDR3 protein. Of approximately 1,000,000 distinct CDR3 sequences listed, around 43% are singletons. In the case of this clonotype: Antigen: not known.

Study-level findings and limits: In these data, TCR beta diversity tracked strongly with naive T cell percentage.

Material: blood. The rearrangement links TRBV4-1 to TRBJ2-5; 9 bases agree with TRBD2. The TCR originated in a woman in her sixties in good health. CDR3 amino acids: CASSQDNAASGDNQETQYF. The CDR3 DNA reads TGCGCCAGCAGCCAAGATAACGCGGCTAGCGGGGATAACCAAGAGACCCAGTACTTC.